This entry concerns a single T cell receptor beta chain. In the original analysis: The assay estimated nucleated cells by amplifying reference gene primers. The data were produced by immunoSEQ multiplex PCR, yet TCRdb's version contains in-frame clones alone and is incomplete. V, J and clone size were drawn from that table, and D and trimming were deduced from the DNA. The repertoire holds about 87,000 clones, with over 80% as singletons. The sample is drawn from a study of blood T cell repertoires in COVID-19. This receptor was obtained from a woman in her 70s with acute or convalescent COVID-19. Sequencing was performed on peripheral blood.

CDR3 sequence reads: CASSSGGVVETQYF. DNA of the CDR3: TGTGCCAGCAGCTCAGGGGGTGTGGTGGAGACCCAGTACTTC. This chain connects TRBV5-4 to TRBJ2-5; 7 bases line up with TRBD1. This CDR3 comprises 14 residues. V dropped 3 bases and J dropped 5; count of bases not matched to a gene: 7. The germline gives CDR1 SGHNT, CDR2 YYREEE (reference sequence).